A selection of T cell receptor beta chains follows, all from one sample in a study of cytomegalovirus exposure and HLA in healthy donors. Generated by immunoSEQ multiplex PCR, the TCRdb table keeps only in-frame clones and is missing some. Seen here are some 120,000 clones, under 85% observed once, and the top ten hold around 5.8%. Sample: PBMCs. The receptors were gathered from a man between 18 and 29 years old in good health and CMV-seropositive. Both conserved end residues are part of each CDR3. Fields, in order: V gene, D gene, clone size, J gene, CDR3 DNA, CDR3 protein. D genes are given only for firm matches. Rows may omit the clone size; those that give it use once, few, many or a size class.

>TRBV4-2|-|-|TRBJ2-3
TGTGCCAGCAGCCAAGGCCTATGGGATACGCAGTATTTT
CASSQGLWDTQYF
>TRBV7-6|-|-|TRBJ1-5
TGTGCCAGCAGCTCCCGAGGGGGGGCGGGTCAGCCCCAGCATTTT
CASSSRGGAGQPQHF
>TRBV6-6|-|-|TRBJ1-5
TGTGCCAGCAGTTCCACCGGGACAACAAATCAGCCCCAGCATTTT
CASSSTGTTNQPQHF
>TRBV27|TRBD2|-|TRBJ2-3
TGTGCCAGCACCGGGACTAGCGGGGGGTATAGAGATACGCAGTATTTT
CASTGTSGGYRDTQYF
>TRBV5-1|-|-|TRBJ1-2
TGCGCCAGCAGCTTGGCCACGGGACTACCCTATGGCTACACCTTC
CASSLATGLPYGYTF
>TRBV2|TRBD2|-|TRBJ2-7
TGTGCCAGCAAGGGGACTAGCGGGAGGTTATCGGGAGAGCAGTACTTC
CASKGTSGRLSGEQYF
>TRBV5-1|TRBD2|-|TRBJ2-1
TGCGCCAGCAGCTTGGGACTAGCGGGGGGGCTTAGTAATGAGCAGTTCTTC
CASSLGLAGGLSNEQFF
>TRBV6-1|-|-|TRBJ1-1
TGTGCCAGCCGACGGACATTTAACACTGAAGCTTTCTTT
CASRRTFNTEAFF
>TRBV11-2|-|-|TRBJ1-2
TGTGCCAGCAGCTTCCCCGAGGGACTAATACTTGGCTACACCTTC
CASSFPEGLILGYTF
>TRBV6-1|-|-|TRBJ2-1
TGTGCCAGCAGTGAAAATGAACTCCCACACAATGAGCAGTTCTTC
CASSENELPHNEQFF
>TRBV6-5|-|-|TRBJ2-2
TGTGCCAGCAGCGTGGGGGGGCGCGGCACCGGGGAGCTGTTTTTT
CASSVGGRGTGELFF
>TRBV7-2|-|-|TRBJ2-7
TGTGCCGGAACGACAGGTTTTTCCGAGCAGTACTTC
CAGTTGFSEQYF
>TRBV9|TRBD1|-|TRBJ1-2
TGTGCCAGCAGCGTAGCGGGTGGACAGGAGCTTGGCTACACCTTC
CASSVAGGQELGYTF
>TRBV27|TRBD1|-|TRBJ1-2
TGTGCCAGCAGTAGTCTGGACAGGGGGCAGGATGGCTACACCTTC
CASSSLDRGQDGYTF
>TRBV6-5|-|few|TRBJ1-2
TGTGCCAGCAATCTCGGAGGCACCGTCGTCTATGGCTACACCTTC
CASNLGGTVVYGYTF
>TRBV7-6|-|-|TRBJ2-2
TGTGCCAGCAGCTTATACAGGGCGAACACCGGGGAGCTGTTTTTT
CASSLYRANTGELFF
>TRBV4-1|-|-|TRBJ1-2
TGCGCCAGCAGCCACCCGGACATTAGTTCAGCGGGCTACACCTTC
CASSHPDISSAGYTF
>TRBV7-2|-|few|TRBJ1-2
TGTGCCAGCAGCTTAGAGACAGCGGGGGGATACTATGGCTACACCTTC
CASSLETAGGYYGYTF
>TRBV7-8|TRBD2|-|TRBJ2-1
TGTGCCAGCAGCAAACACAGCTGGACTAGCGGAACCTACAATGAGCAGTTCTTC
CASSKHSWTSGTYNEQFF
>TRBV5-6|TRBD1|few|TRBJ1-4
TGTGCCAGCAGCTATACCTCCGGGACAGGGATTGAAAAACTGTTTTTT
CASSYTSGTGIEKLFF
>TRBV9|TRBD2|-|TRBJ2-3
TGTGCCAGCAGTCTAGGTGCGGGGGAGCCAAAAGATACGCAGTATTTT
CASSLGAGEPKDTQYF
>TRBV25-1|-|-|TRBJ1-6
TGTGCCAGCAGTGAATACAGGATTGATTCACCCCTCCACTTT
CASSEYRIDSPLHF
>TRBV5-1|-|few|TRBJ1-2
TGCGCCAGCAGCATACAGAGTTATGGCTACACCTTC
CASSIQSYGYTF
>TRBV28|-|-|TRBJ1-2
TGTGCCAGCAGTTTAGTGGCGGCAGTTGGCTACACCTTC
CASSLVAAVGYTF
>TRBV5-4|TRBD2|-|TRBJ2-1
TGTGCCAGCAGCTTGGTAGCGGGGCGCTACAATGAGCAGTTCTTC
CASSLVAGRYNEQFF
>TRBV11-2|-|-|TRBJ1-2
TGTGCCAGCAGCTTTACGTCACAGGGTAGCGGCTACACCTTC
CASSFTSQGSGYTF
>TRBV7-7|TRBD1|-|TRBJ2-7
TGTGCTAGCAGCGCGGGACAGGGGACCTACGAGCAGTACTTC
CASSAGQGTYEQYF
>TRBV5-6|-|-|TRBJ1-2
TGTGCCAGCAGCTTGGATAATAACTATGGCTACACCTTC
CASSLDNNYGYTF
>TRBV18|TRBD1|-|TRBJ2-3
TGTGCCAGCTCACAGAGTGGGACAGGGGGCACAGATACGCAGTATTTT
CASSQSGTGGTDTQYF